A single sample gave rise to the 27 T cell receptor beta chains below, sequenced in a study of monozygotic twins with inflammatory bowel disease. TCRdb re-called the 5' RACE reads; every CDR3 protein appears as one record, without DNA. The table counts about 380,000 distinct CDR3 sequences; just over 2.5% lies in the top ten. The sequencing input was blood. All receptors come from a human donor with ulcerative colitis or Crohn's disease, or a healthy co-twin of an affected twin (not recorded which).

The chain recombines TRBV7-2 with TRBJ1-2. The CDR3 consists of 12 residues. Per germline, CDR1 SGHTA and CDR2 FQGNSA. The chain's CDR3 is CASSILLYGYTF. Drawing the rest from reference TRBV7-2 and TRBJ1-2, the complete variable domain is GAGVSQSPSNKVTEKGKDVELRCDPISGHTALYWYRQSLGQGLEFLIYFQGNSAPDKSGLPSDRFSAERTGGSVSTLTIQRTQQEDSAVYLCASSILLYGYTFGSGTRLTVV.

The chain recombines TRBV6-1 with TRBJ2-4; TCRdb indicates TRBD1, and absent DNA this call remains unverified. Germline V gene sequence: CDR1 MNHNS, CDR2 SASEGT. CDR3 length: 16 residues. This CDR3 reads CASSPRGGFAKNIQYF.

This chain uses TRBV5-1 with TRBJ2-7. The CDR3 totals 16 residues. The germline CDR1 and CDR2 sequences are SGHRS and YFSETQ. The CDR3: CASSSIGFGSSYEQYF.

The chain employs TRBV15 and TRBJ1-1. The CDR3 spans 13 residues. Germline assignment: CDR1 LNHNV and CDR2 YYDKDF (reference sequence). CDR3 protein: CAIGRQTNTEAFF.

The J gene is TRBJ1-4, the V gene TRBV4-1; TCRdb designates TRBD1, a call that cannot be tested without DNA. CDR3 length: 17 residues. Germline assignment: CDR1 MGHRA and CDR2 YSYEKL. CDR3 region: CASSQGERPATNEKLFF.

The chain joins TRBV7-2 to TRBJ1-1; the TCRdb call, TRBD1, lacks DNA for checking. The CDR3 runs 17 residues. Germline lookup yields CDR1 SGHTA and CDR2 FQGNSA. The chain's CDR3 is CASSLGVRVRLNTEAFF.

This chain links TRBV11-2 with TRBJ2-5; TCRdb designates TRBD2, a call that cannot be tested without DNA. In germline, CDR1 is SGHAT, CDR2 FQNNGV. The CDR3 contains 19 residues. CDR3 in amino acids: CASSLGIGTSGALRETQYF. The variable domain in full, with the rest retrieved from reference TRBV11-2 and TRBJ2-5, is EAGVAQSPRYKIIEKRQSVAFWCNPISGHATLYWYQQILGQGPKLLIQFQNNGVVDDSQLPKDRFSAERLKGVDSTLKIQPAKLEDSAVYLCASSLGIGTSGALRETQYFGPGTRLLVL.

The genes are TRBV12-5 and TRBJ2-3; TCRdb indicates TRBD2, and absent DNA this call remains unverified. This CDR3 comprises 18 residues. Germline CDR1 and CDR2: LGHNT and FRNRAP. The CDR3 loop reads CASGLTRDGNFSADTQYF.

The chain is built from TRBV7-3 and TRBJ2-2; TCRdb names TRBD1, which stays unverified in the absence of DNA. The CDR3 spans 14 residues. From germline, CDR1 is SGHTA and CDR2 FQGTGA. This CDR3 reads CASSLDRLTGELFF.

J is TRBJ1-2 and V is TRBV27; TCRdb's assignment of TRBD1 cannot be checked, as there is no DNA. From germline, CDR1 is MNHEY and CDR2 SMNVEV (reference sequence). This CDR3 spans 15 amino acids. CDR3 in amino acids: CASSSRTGGAYGYTF.

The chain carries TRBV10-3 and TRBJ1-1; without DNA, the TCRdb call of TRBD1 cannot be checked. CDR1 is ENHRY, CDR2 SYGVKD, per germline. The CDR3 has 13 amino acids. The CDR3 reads CAISERQGQQDFF.

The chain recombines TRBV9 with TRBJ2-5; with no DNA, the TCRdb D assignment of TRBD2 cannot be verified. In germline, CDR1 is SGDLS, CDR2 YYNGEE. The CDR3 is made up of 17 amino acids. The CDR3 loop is CASSAEGGDFIQETQYF. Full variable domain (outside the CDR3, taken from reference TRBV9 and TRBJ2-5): DSGVTQTPKHLITATGQRVTLRCSPRSGDLSVYWYQQSLDQGLQFLIQYYNGEERAKGNILERFSAQQFPDLHSELNLSSLELGDSALYFCASSAEGGDFIQETQYFGPGTRLLVL.

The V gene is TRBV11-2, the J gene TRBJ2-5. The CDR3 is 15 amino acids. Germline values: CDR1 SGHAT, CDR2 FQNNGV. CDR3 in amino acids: CASSLEVYQQETQYF.

This chain's CDR3 is CAISESGTATYEQYF. This chain connects TRBV10-3 to TRBJ2-7; TCRdb returns TRBD1, unconfirmable since there is no DNA. Germline V lookup: CDR1 ENHRY, CDR2 SYGVKD. CDR3 length: 15 residues.

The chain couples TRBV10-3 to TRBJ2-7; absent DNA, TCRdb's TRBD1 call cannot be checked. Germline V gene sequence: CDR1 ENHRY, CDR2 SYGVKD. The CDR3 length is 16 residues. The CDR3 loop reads CAISGSPGQGLGEQYF.

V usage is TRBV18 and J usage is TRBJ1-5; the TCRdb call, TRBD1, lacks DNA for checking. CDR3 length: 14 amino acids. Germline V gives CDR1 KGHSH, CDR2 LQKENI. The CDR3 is CASSPVEGNQPQHF.

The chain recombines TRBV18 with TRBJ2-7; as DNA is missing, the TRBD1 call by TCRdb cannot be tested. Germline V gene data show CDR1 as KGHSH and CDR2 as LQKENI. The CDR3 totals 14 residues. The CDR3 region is CASSPPTGGYEQYF. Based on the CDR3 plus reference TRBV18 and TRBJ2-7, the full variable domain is NAGVMQNPRHLVRRRGQEARLRCSPMKGHSHVYWYRQLPEEGLKFMVYLQKENIIDESGMPKERFSAEFPKEGPSILRIQQVVRGDSAAYFCASSPPTGGYEQYFGPGTRLTVT.

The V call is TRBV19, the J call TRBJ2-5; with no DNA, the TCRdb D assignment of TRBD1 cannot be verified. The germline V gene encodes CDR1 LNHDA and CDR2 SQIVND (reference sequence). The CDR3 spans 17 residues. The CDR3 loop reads CASSPQPAGVPKETQYF. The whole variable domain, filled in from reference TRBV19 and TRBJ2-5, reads DGGITQSPKYLFRKEGQNVTLSCEQNLNHDAMYWYRQDPGQGLRLIYYSQIVNDFQKGDIAEGYSVSREKKESFPLTVTSAQKNPTAFYLCASSPQPAGVPKETQYFGPGTRLLVL.

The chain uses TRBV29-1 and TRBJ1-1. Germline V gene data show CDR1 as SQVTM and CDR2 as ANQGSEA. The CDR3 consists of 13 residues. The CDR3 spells CSVERQMNTEAFF.

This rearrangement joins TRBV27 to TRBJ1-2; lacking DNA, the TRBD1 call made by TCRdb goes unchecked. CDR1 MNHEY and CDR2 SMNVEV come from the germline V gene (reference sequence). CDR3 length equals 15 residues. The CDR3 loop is CASSPIGDRNYGYTF.

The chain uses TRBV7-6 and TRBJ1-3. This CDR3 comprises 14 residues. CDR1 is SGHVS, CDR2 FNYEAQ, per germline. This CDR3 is CASSLVQSGNTINF.

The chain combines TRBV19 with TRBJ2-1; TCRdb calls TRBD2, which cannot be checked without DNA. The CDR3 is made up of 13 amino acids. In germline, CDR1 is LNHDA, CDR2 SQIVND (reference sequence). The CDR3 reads CASSGTSGGEQFF.

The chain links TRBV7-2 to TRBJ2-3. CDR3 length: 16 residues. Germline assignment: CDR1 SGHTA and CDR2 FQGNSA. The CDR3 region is CATDAALTASTDTQYF.

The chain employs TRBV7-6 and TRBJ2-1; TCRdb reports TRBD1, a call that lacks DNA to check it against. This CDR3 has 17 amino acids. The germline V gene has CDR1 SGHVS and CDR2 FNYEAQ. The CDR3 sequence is CASSLGRRTGSYNEQFF.

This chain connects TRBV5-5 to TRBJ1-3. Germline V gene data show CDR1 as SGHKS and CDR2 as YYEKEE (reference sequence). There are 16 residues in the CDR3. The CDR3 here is CASSLGPSFSGNTIYF. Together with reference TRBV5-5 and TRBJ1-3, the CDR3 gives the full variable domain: DAGVTQSPTHLIKTRGQQVTLRCSPISGHKSVSWYQQVLGQGPQFIFQYYEKEERGRGNFPDRFSARQFPNYSSELNVNALLLGDSALYLCASSLGPSFSGNTIYFGEGSWLTVV.

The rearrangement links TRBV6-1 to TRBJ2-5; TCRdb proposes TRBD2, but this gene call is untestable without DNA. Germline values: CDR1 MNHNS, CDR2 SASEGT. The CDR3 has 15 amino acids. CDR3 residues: CASRTGLAGQETQYF.

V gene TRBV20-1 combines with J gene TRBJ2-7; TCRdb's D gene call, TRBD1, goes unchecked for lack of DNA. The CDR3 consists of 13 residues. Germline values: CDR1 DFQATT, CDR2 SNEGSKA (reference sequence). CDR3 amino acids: CSATGQVSYEQYF.